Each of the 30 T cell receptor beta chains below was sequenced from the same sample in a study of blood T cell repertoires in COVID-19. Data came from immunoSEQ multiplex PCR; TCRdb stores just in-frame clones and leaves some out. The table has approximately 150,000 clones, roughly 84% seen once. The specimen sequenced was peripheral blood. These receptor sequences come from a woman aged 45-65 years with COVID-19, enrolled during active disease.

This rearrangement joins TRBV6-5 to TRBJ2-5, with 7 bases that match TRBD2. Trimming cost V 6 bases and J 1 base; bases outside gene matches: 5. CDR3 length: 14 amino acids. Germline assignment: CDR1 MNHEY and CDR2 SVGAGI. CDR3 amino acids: CASSASGFQETQYF. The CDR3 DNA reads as TGTGCCAGCAGCGCTAGCGGTTTCCAAGAGACCCAGTACTTC.

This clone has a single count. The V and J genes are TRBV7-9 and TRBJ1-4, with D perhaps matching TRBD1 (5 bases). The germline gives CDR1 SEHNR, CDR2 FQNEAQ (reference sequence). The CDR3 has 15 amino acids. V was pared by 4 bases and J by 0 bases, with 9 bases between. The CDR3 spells CASSYSGSTNEKLFF. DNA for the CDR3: TGTGCCAGCAGCTACTCAGGGTCAACTAATGAAAAACTGTTTTTT.

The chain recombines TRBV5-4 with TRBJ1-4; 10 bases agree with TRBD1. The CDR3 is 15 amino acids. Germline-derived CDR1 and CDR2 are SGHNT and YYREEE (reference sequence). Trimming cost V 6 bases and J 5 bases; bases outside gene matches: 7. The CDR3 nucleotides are TGTGCCAGCAAGAGCTCGGGACAGGGGAATGAAAAACTGTTTTTT. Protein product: CASKSSGQGNEKLFF.

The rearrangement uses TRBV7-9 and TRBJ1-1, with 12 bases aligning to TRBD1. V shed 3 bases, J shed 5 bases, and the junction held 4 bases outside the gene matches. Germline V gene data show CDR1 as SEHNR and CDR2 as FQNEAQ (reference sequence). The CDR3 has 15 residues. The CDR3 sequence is CASSFGTGGRTEAFF. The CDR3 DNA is TGTGCCAGCAGCTTCGGGACAGGGGGCAGGACTGAAGCTTTCTTT.

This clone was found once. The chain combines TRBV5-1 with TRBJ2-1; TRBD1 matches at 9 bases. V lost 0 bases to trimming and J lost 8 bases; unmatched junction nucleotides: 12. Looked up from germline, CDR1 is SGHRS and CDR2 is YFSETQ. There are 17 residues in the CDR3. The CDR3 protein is CASSLGPSGTGSYEQFF. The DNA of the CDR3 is TGCGCCAGCAGCTTGGGGCCAAGCGGGACAGGGTCGTATGAGCAGTTCTTC.

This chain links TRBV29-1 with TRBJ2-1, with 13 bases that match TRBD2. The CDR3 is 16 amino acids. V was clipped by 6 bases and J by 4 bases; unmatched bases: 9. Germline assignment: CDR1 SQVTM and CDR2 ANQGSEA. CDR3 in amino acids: CSVRGTSGAKYNEQFF. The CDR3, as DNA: TGCAGCGTGCGCGGGACTAGCGGGGCCAAATACAATGAGCAGTTCTTC.

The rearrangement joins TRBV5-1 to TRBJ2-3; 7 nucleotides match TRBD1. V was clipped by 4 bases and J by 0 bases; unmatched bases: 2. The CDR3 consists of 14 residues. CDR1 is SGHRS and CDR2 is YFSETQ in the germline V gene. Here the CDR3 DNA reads TGCGCCAGCAGCCGGACAGGCAGCACAGATACGCAGTATTTT. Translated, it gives CASSRTGSTDTQYF.

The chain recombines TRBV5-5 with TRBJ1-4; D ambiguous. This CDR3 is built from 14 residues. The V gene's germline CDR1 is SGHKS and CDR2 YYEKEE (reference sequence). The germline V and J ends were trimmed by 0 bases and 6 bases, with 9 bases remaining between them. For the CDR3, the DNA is TGTGCCAGCAGCTTGGGAACAAATTATGAAAAACTGTTTTTT. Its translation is CASSLGTNYEKLFF.

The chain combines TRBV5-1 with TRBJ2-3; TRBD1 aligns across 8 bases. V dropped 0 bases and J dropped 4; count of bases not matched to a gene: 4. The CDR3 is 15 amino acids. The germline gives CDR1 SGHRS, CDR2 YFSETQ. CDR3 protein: CASSLGQGWADTQYF. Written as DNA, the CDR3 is TGCGCCAGCAGCTTGGGACAGGGGTGGGCAGATACGCAGTATTTT.

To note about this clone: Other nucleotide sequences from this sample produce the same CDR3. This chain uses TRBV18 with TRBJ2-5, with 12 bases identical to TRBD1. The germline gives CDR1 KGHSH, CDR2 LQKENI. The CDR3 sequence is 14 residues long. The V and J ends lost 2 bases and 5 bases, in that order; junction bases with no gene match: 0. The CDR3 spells CASSPGTGGETQYF. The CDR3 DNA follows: TGTGCCAGCTCACCAGGGACAGGGGGCGAGACCCAGTACTTC.

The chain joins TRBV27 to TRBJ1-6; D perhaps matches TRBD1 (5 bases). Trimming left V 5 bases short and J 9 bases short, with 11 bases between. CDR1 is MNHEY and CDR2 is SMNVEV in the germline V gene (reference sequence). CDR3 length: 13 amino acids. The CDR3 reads CASSEGAGSPLHF. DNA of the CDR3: TGTGCCAGCAGTGAAGGGGCTGGTTCACCCCTCCACTTT.

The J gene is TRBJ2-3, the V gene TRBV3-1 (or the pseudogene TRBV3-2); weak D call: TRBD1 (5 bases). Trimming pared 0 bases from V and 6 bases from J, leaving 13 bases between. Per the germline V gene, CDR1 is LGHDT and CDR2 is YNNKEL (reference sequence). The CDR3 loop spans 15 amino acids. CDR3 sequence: CASSQDRVQGDTQYF. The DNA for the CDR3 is TGTGCCAGCAGCCAAGATAGGGTCCAGGGTGATACGCAGTATTTT.

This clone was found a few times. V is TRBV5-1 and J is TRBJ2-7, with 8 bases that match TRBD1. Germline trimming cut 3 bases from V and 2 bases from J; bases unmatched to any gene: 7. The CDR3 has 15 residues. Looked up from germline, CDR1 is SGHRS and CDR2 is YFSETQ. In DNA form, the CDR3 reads TGCGCCAGCAGCTCGGACAGGGAGGTCGCCTACGAGCAGTACTTC. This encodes CASSSDREVAYEQYF.

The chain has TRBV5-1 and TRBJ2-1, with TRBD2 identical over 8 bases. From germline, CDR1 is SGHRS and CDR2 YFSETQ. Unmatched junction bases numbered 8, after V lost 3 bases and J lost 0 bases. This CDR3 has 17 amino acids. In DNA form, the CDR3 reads TGCGCCAGCAGCTCACAAGCGGGGGAGAGCTCCTACAATGAGCAGTTCTTC. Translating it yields CASSSQAGESSYNEQFF.

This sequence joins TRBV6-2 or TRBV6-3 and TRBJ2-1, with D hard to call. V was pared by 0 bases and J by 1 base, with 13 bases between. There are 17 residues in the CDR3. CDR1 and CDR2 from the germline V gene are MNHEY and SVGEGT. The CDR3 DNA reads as TGTGCCAGCAGTTACTCCGAGCTCGTTATGTCCTACAATGAGCAGTTCTTC. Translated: CASSYSELVMSYNEQFF.

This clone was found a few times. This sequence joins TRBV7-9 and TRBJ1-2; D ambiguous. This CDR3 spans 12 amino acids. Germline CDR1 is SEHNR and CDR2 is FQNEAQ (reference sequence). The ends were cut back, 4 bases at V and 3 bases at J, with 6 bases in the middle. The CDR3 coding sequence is TGTGCCAGCAGCTCCTCGGACTATGGCTACACCTTC. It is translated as CASSSSDYGYTF. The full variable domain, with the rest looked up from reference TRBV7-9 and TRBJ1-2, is DTGVSQNPRHKITKRGQNVTFRCDPISEHNRLYWYRQTLGQGPEFLTYFQNEAQLEKSRLLSDRFSAERPKGSFSTLEIQRTEQGDSAMYLCASSSSDYGYTFGSGTRLTVV.

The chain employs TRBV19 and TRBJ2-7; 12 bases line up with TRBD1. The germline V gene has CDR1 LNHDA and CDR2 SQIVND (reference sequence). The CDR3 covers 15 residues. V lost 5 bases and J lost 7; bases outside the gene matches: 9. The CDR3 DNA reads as TGTGCCAGTAGTGACTGGGGACAGGGGGCGGAGGAGCAGTACTTC. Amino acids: CASSDWGQGAEEQYF.

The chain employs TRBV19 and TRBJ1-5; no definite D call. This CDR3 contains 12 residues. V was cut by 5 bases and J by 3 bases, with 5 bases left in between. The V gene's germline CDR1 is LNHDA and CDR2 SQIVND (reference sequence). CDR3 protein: CASSPNNQPQHF. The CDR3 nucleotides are TGTGCCAGTAGTCCCAACAATCAGCCCCAGCATTTT.

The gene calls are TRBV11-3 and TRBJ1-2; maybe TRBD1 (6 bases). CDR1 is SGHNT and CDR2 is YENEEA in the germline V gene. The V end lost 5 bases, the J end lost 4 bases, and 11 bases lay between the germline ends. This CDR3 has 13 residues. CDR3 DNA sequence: TGTGCCAGCAGCCTACAGGGTGGCTATGGCTACACCTTC. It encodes CASSLQGGYGYTF.

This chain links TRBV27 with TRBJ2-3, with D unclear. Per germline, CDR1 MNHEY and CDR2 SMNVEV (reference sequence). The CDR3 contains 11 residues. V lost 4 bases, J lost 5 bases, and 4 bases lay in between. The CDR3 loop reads CASSSRDTQYF. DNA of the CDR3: TGTGCCAGCAGTTCGAGAGATACGCAGTATTTT.

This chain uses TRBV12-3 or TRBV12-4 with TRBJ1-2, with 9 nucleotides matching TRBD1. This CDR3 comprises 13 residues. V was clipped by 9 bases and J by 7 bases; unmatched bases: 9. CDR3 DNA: TGTGCCAGTCGGGACAGGGCCCCGAGTGGCTACACCTTC. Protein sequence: CASRDRAPSGYTF.

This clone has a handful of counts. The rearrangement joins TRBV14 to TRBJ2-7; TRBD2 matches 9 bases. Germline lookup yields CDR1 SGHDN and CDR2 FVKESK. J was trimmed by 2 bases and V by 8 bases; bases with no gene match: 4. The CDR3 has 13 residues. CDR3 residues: CASGTSTTYEQYF. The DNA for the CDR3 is TGTGCCAGCGGGACTAGCACCACCTACGAGCAGTACTTC.

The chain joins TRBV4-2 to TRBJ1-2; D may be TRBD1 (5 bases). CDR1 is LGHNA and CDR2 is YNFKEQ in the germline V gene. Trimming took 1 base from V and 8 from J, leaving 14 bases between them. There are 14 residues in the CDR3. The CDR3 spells CASSQGTQGAGYTF. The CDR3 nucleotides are TGTGCCAGCAGCCAAGGAACGCAGGGCGCGGGCTACACCTTC.

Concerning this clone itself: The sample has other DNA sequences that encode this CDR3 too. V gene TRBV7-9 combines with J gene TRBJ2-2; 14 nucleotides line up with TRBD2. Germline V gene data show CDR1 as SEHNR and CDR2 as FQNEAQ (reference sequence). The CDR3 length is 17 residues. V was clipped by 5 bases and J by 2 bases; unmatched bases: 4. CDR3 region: CASSRTSGGLNTGELFF. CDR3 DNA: TGTGCCAGCAGCCGGACTAGCGGGGGGCTCAACACCGGGGAGCTGTTTTTT.

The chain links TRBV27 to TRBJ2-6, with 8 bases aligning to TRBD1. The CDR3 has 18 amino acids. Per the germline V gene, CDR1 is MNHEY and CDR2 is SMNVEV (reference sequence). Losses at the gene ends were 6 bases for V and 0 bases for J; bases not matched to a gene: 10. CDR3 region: CASSNDGQGFSGANVLTF. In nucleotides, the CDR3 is TGTGCCAGCAGCAACGATGGACAGGGTTTCTCTGGGGCCAACGTCCTGACTTTC.

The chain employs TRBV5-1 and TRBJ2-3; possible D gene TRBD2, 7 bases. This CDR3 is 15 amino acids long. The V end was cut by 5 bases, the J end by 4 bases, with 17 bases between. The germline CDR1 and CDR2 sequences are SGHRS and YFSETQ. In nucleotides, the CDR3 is TGCGCCAGCAGTAGGGGGGGGGCTGGAGCAGATACGCAGTATTTT. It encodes CASSRGGAGADTQYF.

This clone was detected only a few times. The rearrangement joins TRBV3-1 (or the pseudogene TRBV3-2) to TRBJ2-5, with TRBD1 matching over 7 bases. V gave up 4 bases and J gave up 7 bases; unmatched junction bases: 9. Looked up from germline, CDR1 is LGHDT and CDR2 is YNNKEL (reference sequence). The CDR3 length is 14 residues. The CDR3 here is CASSPLDRAGTQYF. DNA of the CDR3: TGTGCCAGCAGCCCACTAGACAGGGCGGGGACCCAGTACTTC.

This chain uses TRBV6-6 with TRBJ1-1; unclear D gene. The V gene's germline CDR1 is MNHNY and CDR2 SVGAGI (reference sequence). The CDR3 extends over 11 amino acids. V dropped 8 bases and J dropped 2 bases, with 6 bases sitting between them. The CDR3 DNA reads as TGTGCCAGCGGAGGTAACACTGAAGCTTTCTTT. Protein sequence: CASGGNTEAFF.

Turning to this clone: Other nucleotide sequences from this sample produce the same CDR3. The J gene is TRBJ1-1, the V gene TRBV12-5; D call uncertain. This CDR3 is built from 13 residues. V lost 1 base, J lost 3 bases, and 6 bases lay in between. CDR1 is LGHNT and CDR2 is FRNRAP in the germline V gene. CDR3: CASGLAGDTEAFF. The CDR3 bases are TGTGCTAGTGGTTTGGCAGGCGACACTGAAGCTTTCTTT.

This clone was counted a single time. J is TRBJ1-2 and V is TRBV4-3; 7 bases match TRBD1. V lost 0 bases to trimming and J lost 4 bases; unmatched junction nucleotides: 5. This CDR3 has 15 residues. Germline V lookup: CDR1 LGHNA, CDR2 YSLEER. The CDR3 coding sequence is TGCGCCAGCAGCCAAGAAGGACAGGCTACCTATGGCTACACCTTC. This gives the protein CASSQEGQATYGYTF.